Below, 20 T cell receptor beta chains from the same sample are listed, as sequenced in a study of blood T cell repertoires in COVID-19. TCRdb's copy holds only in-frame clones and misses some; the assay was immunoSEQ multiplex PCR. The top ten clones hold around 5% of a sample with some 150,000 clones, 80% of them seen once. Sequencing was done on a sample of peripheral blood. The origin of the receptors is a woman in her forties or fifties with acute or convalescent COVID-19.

The CDR3, as DNA: TGCAGTGCTAGTAATTTTCGAGGAAATAATGAAAAACTGTTTTTT. Its protein is CSASNFRGNNEKLFF. The chain carries TRBV20-1 and TRBJ1-4; D remains unclear. The V gene's germline CDR1 is DFQATT and CDR2 SNEGSKA (reference sequence). Trimming pared 3 bases from V and 4 bases from J, leaving 15 bases between. CDR3 length equals 15 residues.

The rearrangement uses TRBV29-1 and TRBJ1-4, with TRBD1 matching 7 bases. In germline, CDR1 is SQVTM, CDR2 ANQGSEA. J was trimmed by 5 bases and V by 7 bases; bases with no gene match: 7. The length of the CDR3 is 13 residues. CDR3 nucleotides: TGCAGCGGTGCGACAGGGATAAATGAAAAACTGTTTTTT. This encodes CSGATGINEKLFF.

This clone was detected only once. The CDR3: CASSFLESPLHF. CDR3 nucleotide sequence: TGTGCCAGCAGTTTCCTCGAGTCACCCCTCCACTTT. The rearrangement joins TRBV12-3 or TRBV12-4 to TRBJ1-6; D is uncertain. Trimming removed 3 bases from V and 10 bases from J, with 7 bases in between. The CDR3 is 12 residues long.

CDR3 in DNA: TGTGCCAGCAGCCTACAGGCGAACTCTGGAAACACCATATATTTT. It encodes CASSLQANSGNTIYF. V usage is TRBV7-2 and J usage is TRBJ1-3; D might be TRBD1 (5 bases). Trimming took off 5 bases at V and 0 bases at J, with 11 bases between the two ends. The CDR3 consists of 15 residues. The germline V gene has CDR1 SGHTA and CDR2 FQGNSA.

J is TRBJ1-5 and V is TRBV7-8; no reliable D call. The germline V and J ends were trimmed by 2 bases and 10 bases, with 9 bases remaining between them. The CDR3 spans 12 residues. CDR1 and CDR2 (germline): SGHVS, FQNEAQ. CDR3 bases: TGTGCCAGCAGCTTACAAGCGGGCCCCCAGCATTTT. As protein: CASSLQAGPQHF.

In DNA form, the CDR3 reads TGTGCCAGCAGCCAAGAAGCCGATACGCAGTATTTT. The encoded protein is CASSQEADTQYF. This sequence joins TRBV4-2 and TRBJ2-3; the D is unclear. CDR1 is LGHNA and CDR2 is YNFKEQ in the germline V gene. The CDR3 spans 12 residues. The V end was cut by 0 bases, the J end by 6 bases, with 4 bases between.

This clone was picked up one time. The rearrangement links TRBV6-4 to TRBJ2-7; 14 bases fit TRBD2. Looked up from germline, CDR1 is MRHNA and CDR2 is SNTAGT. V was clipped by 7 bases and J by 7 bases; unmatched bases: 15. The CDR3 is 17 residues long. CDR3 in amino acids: CASTGLAGGHFSGEQYF. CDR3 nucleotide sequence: TGTGCCAGCACCGGACTAGCGGGGGGCCATTTTTCGGGTGAGCAGTACTTC.

CDR3 loop: CASSGNDGRNSPLHF. CDR3 nucleotide sequence: TGTGCCAGCAGCGGAAACGACGGGAGAAATTCACCCCTCCACTTT. This sequence joins TRBV28 and TRBJ1-6, with no clear D. The CDR3 is 15 amino acids. Germline values: CDR1 MDHEN, CDR2 SYDVKM. The germline V and J ends were trimmed by 6 bases and 7 bases, with 16 bases remaining between them.

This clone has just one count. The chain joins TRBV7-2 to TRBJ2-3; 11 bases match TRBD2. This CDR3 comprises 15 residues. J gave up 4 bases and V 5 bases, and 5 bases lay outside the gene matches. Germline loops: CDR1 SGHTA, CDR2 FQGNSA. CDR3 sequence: CASSTLAGGADTQYF. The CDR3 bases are TGTGCCAGCAGCACTCTAGCGGGGGGCGCAGATACGCAGTATTTT. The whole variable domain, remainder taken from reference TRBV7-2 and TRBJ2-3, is GAGVSQSPSNKVTEKGKDVELRCDPISGHTALYWYRQSLGQGLEFLIYFQGNSAPDKSGLPSDRFSAERTGGSVSTLTIQRTQQEDSAVYLCASSTLAGGADTQYFGPGTRLTVL.

CDR3 in DNA: TGTGCCAGCAGTTTCTTCGAGGGGAACACCGGGGAGCTGTTTTTT. Translated: CASSFFEGNTGELFF. V and J are TRBV28 and TRBJ2-2, with a tentative D call TRBD2 (5 bases). The CDR3 consists of 15 residues. V gave up 3 bases and J gave up 1 base, with 9 bases separating them. The germline gives CDR1 MDHEN, CDR2 SYDVKM.

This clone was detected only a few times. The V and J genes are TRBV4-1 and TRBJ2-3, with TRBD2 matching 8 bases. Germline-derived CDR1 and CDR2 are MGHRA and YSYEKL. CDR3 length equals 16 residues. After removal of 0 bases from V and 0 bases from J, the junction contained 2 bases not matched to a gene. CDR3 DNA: TGCGCCAGCAGCCAAGATCCTAGCGGGAGCACAGATACGCAGTATTTT. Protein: CASSQDPSGSTDTQYF.

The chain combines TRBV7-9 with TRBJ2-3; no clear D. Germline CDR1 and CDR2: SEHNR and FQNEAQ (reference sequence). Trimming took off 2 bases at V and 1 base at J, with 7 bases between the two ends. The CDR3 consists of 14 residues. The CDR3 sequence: CASSLNSGTDTQYF. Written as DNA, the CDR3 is TGTGCCAGCAGCTTAAATTCGGGCACAGATACGCAGTATTTT.

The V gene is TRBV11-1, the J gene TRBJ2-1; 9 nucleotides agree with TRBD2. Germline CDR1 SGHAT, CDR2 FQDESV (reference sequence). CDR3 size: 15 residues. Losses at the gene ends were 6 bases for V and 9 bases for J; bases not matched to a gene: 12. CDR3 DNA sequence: TGTGCCAGCAGGGACGGGACTAGCAGTTTCGTTGAGCAGTTCTTC. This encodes CASRDGTSSFVEQFF.

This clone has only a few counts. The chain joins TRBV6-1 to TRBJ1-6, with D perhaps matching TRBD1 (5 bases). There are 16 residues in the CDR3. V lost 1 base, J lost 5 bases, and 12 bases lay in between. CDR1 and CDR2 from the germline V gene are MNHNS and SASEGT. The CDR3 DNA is TGTGCCAGCAGTGAAGTAGTAGGGGTCGATAATTCACCCCTCCACTTT. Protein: CASSEVVGVDNSPLHF.

The CDR3 sequence: CASSLGTSYLTDTQYF. The CDR3 nucleotides read TGCGCCAGCAGCTTGGGGACTAGCTATCTAACAGATACGCAGTATTTT. This sequence joins TRBV5-1 and TRBJ2-3; 8 positions match TRBD2. CDR1 is SGHRS, CDR2 YFSETQ, per germline. The V gene end was trimmed by 0 bases and the J gene end by 3 bases; junction bases not matched to a gene: 6. The length of the CDR3 is 16 residues.

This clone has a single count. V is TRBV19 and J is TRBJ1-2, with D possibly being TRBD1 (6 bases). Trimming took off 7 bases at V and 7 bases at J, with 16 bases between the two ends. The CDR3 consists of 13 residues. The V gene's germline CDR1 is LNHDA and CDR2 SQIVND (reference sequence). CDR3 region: CASTLQGRSGYTF. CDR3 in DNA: TGTGCCAGTACCTTACAGGGAAGAAGTGGCTACACCTTC. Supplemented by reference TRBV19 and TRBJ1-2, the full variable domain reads DGGITQSPKYLFRKEGQNVTLSCEQNLNHDAMYWYRQDPGQGLRLIYYSQIVNDFQKGDIAEGYSVSREKKESFPLTVTSAQKNPTAFYLCASTLQGRSGYTFGSGTRLTVV.

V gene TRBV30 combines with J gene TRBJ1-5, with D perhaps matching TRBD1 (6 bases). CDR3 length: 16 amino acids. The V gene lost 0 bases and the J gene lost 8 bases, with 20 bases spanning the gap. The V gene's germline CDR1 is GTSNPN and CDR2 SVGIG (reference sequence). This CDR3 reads CAWSVGGGGFVEPQHF. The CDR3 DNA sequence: TGTGCCTGGAGTGTAGGAGGGGGGGGCTTTGTGGAGCCCCAGCATTTT. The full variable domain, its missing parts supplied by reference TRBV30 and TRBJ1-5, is SQTIHQWPATLVQPVGSPLSLECTVEGTSNPNLYWYRQAAGRGLQLLFYSVGIGQISSEVPQNLSASRPQDRQFILSSKKLLLSDSGFYLCAWSVGGGGFVEPQHFGDGTRLSIL.

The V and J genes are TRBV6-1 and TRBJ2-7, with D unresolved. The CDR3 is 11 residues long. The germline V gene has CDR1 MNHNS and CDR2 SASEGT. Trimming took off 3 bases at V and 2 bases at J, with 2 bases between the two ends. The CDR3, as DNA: TGTGCCAGCAGTGACACCTACGAGCAGTACTTC. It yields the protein CASSDTYEQYF.

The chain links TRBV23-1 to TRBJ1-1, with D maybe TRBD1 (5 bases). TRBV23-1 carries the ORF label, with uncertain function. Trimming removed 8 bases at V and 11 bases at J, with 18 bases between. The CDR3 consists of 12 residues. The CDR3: CASFRAGLYAFF. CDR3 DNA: TGCGCCAGCTTTCGGGCAGGGTTGTATGCTTTCTTT.

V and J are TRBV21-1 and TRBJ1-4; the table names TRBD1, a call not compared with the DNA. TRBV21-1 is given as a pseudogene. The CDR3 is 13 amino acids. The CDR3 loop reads CASRLRGSEKLFF. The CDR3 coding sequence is TGTGCCAGCAGACTTAGGGGGAGTGAAAAACTGTTTTTT.